Listed below are T cell receptor beta chains from one sample, sequenced in a study of blood T cell repertoires in COVID-19. Assay used: immunoSEQ multiplex PCR; TCRdb lists only in-frame clones, some missing. The sample records tens of thousands of clones, approximately 85% being singletons. Sequences were obtained from peripheral blood. The receptors originated from a man between 60 and 70 years old with COVID-19, enrolled during active disease. CDR3s include the opening cysteine and the closing phenylalanine or tryptophan. D genes are given only for firm matches.

v_gene | d_gene | CDR3aa
TRBV21-1 | - | CASITPRECNQPQHF
TRBV28 | - | CASSFQGGSGNTIYF
TRBV9 | - | CASSVAGGSQETQYF
TRBV9 | TRBD2 | CASSVGGGGPGEQYF
TRBV27 | - | CASSPIGGSDTQYF
TRBV11-3 | - | CASIGSGGYEQYF
TRBV2 | TRBD1 | CAGRTGDIYGYTF
TRBV28 | TRBD2 | CASSFLKREVYEQYF
TRBV6-5 | TRBD1 | CASSQQGGEAFF
TRBV5-1 | - | CASSLEFAGEQFF
TRBV28 | TRBD1 | CASRPEKGARYEQFF
TRBV19 | - | CASRTDGISYEQYF
TRBV27 | - | CASSPGAGSNQPQHF
TRBV7-6 | - | CASSLFRGRDQPQHF
TRBV21-1 | - | CASSPRPLHF
TRBV19 | - | CASSPGYRFSYEQYF
TRBV28 | TRBD2 | CASYGTSGRSSTDTQYF
TRBV28 | TRBD1 | CASTGQGVLNYGYTF